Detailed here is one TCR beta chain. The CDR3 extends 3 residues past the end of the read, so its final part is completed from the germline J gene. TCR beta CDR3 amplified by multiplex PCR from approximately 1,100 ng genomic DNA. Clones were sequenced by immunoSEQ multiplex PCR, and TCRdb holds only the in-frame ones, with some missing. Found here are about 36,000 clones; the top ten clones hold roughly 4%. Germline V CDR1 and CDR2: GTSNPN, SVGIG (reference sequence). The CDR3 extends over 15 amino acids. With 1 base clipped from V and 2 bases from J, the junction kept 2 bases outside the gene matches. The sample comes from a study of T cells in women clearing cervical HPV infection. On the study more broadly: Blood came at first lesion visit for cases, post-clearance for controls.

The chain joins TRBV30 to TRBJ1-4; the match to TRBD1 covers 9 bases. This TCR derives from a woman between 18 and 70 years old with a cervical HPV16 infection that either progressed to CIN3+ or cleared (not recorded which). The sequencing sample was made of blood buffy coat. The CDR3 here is CAWSATGGTNEKLFF. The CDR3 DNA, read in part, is TGTGCCTGGAGTGCCACAGGGGGCACTAATGAAAAA.